These 9 T cell receptor beta chains originate from one sample sequenced in a study of CD8+CD57+ T cells in acquired aplastic anemia. By flow cytometry, patients selected for sequencing had shown an expansion of CD8+CD57+ cells. Using genomic DNA as the template, TCR beta VDJ and CDR3 profiling was carried out. TCRdb re-called the reads with MiXCR, one entry per CDR3 protein. The sample gives over 150,000 distinct CDR3 sequences, nearly 50% of which show up once; over 10% is in the top ten. The sample was sorted CD4+, CD8+, or CD8+CD57+ T cells (not recorded which) from PBMCs. Source of these receptors: a human donor with aplastic anemia.

The rearrangement uses TRBV29-1 and TRBJ1-2; 7 positions match TRBD1. Germline CDR1 reads SQVTM; CDR2 reads ANQGSEA. V lost 5 bases and J lost 8; bases outside the gene matches: 14. The CDR3 consists of 14 residues. CDR3 region: CSVRGTAGGDGYTF. CDR3 nucleotides: TGCAGCGTTCGGGGGACCGCAGGGGGAGACGGCTACACCTTC. Full variable domain (remainder filled in from reference TRBV29-1 and TRBJ1-2): SAVISQKPSRDICQRGTSLTIQCQVDSQVTMMFWYRQQPGQSLTLIATANQGSEATYESGFVIDKFPISRPNLTFSTLTVSNMSPEDSSIYLCSVRGTAGGDGYTFGSGTRLTVV.

Many counts were recorded for this clonotype. The chain carries TRBV20-1 and TRBJ2-3; D call uncertain. The CDR3 runs 13 residues. CDR1 and CDR2 (germline): DFQATT, SNEGSKA (reference sequence). Trimming took off 6 bases at V and 0 bases at J, with 10 bases between the two ends. The CDR3 region has the DNA TGCAGTGCCCCGACGGTTAGCACAGATACGCAGTATTTT. It yields the protein CSAPTVSTDTQYF.

In the case of this clonotype: With a much larger clone just one base away, this may be a read error. V and J are TRBV5-1 and TRBJ2-7, with 9 bases identical to TRBD1. The CDR3 loop spans 17 amino acids. Per the germline V gene, CDR1 is SGHRS and CDR2 is YFSETQ. The CDR3 coding sequence is TGCGCCAGCAGCCCGGGACATTCGGGACAGGGCTTGAGTGAGCAGCACTTC. Translation: CASSPGHSGQGLSEQHF.

This clonotype was seen at least ten times. The genes are TRBV2 and TRBJ2-6, with D possibly matching TRBD1 (5 bases). Trimming shortened V by 3 bases and J by 2 bases, and 8 bases separated the two germline ends. In germline, CDR1 is SNHLY, CDR2 FYNNEI. The CDR3 consists of 15 residues. The CDR3 region is CASSDSRAGANVLTF. The CDR3 DNA reads TGTGCCAGCAGTGATAGCAGGGCTGGGGCCAACGTCCTGACTTTC.

A word on this clonotype: This sequence may be a read error, since a much larger clone differs from it by one base. This likely comes from a read error, as the CDR3 has no conserved phenylalanine or tryptophan at its end. The chain is built from TRBV6-1 and TRBJ2-7, with a possible D match to TRBD1 (5 bases). The V gene's germline CDR1 is MNHNS and CDR2 SASEGT. This CDR3 has 16 amino acids. V gave up 6 bases and J gave up 0 bases, with 18 bases separating them. CDR3 in amino acids: CASSHGHTRSSYEQYL. The CDR3 DNA follows: TGTGCCAGCAGCCACGGACACACCCGGAGCTCCTACGAGCAGTACCTC.

This clonotype was recorded only once. V and J are TRBV10-1 and TRBJ2-3; the D gene is possibly TRBD2 (5 bases). CDR3 length: 16 amino acids. CDR1 and CDR2 from the germline V gene are WNHNN and SYGVQD (reference sequence). Trimming removed 2 bases from V and 1 base from J, with 13 bases in between. This CDR3 reads CASSERRSSGTDTQYF. The DNA of the CDR3 is TGCGCCAGCAGTGAGCGGAGGTCTTCCGGCACAGATACGCAGTATTTT.

The chain carries TRBV15 and TRBJ2-7; D remains unclear. CDR1 LNHNV and CDR2 YYDKDF come from the germline V gene (reference sequence). The CDR3 has 12 residues. V lost 2 bases and J lost 3, with 5 bases in between. In nucleotides, the CDR3 is TGTGCCACCAGCAGAACGAACTACGAGCAGTACTTC. Residues: CATSRTNYEQYF.

The CDR3 protein is CSVDSVEGQGSYEQYF. As DNA, the CDR3 is TGCAGCGTCGACAGCGTTGAAGGACAGGGTAGCTACGAGCAGTACTTC. The J gene is TRBJ2-7, the V gene TRBV29-1, with TRBD1 matching 8 bases. Germline V gives CDR1 SQVTM, CDR2 ANQGSEA. CDR3 size: 16 residues. J was trimmed by 3 bases and V by 6 bases; bases with no gene match: 16.

This chain links TRBV11-1 with TRBJ2-1, with 9 bases that match TRBD2. The CDR3 is 16 residues long. Trimming cost V 5 bases and J 6 bases; bases outside gene matches: 11. CDR1 SGHAT and CDR2 FQDESV come from the germline V gene (reference sequence). The CDR3 DNA reads TGTGCCAGCAGCCCCCGGGGGGCGGGAGGGGGCAATGAGCAGTTCTTC. Protein sequence: CASSPRGAGGGNEQFF.